The entry below gives a single T cell receptor (beta chain) sequence along with its context. It has no known antigen specificity. Base quality data are lacking; no much larger clone is found one base away. The sample comes from a study of cytomegalovirus exposure and HLA in healthy donors (TCRdb year 2017). Turning to the overall study: According to an earlier analysis of several hundred of the donors, 200 million or so T cells yielded approximately 120 million unique TCR beta sequences and 250 to 350 Gb of sequence data. Roughly 300 gigabases of sequencing data and 78 million or so unique TCR sequences were included in an early release covering about 700 HLA-typed donors. Among the roughly 430 genotyped donors, about 83% belonged to the genetic ancestry cluster associated with self-reported Caucasian donors. The study aimed to test whether signatures of past pathogen exposure could be identified by cataloging public T cell receptors. Using immunosequencing, the study profiled T cell repertoires from 500 to 800 subjects and related those repertoires to cytomegalovirus serostatus. In addition to the first cohort of approximately 650 subjects, a separate validation cohort of under 150 different subjects was used. To predict cytomegalovirus infection status, the study brought together high-throughput TCR immunosequencing, statistical association of individual TCRs with disease status, and machine learning. A later analysis re-examined previously published TCR beta repertoires from hundreds of donors and added high-resolution HLA genotyping to investigate patterns of TCR occurrence. Rather than drawing on any new phenotypic data, the later analysis identified candidate immune exposures from TCR beta sequences and the way those sequences occurred across donors. An earlier analysis of around 580 of the donors used high-throughput TCR beta sequencing to judge whether each TCR beta V gene segment behaved as functional or pseudogenic. Donor age, sex, ethnicity and CMV serostatus were collected together with the repertoire data. A later genetic analysis took genome-wide SNP genotypes for about 60% of the roughly 670 donors and used that subset as a discovery cohort. All discovery cohort repertoires had been generated on a single sequencing platform. Both class I and class II loci were covered by HLA typing, at four-digit resolution. Typing coverage differed by locus: A, B, C, DRB1 and DQB1 were typed in roughly 620-630 donors, DQA1 in about 500, DPA1 in around 610, and DPB1 in approximately 450. About 5 DR-DQ haplotypes were handled as single units for association and clustering, since linkage in the cohort was strong. On average, around 240,000 unique TCR beta nucleotide sequences were sequenced per donor among a few hundred genotyped donors of the cohort, with approximately 18% of those sequences being non-productive. Points the paper makes about the study in general: Sequencing depth was assumed to be roughly uniform across donors in the presence/absence analyses, though that assumption may not hold. An earlier analysis of 450 to 750 of the donors showed that most TCR beta V segments appeared in productive rearrangements either about 87% or about 30% of the time, which broadly matched IMGT annotations. When HLA alleles, especially DR and DQ, strongly co-occurred, attributing TCR associations to individual alleles was difficult. Specific HLA alleles were associated with 15,000 to 20,000 TCR beta sequences at a false discovery rate of 0.05 in a later analysis. According to a later analysis, TCR association rates differed among HLA loci, with DRB1 alleles showing the most associated TCRs and HLA-C alleles showing the fewest. According to a later analysis, most CMV-associated TCR beta chains appeared to be HLA-restricted, and the HLA associations seemed to be driven largely by CMV exposure. An association between a missense DCLRE1C variant and V-gene and J-gene trimming of TCR beta chains was found in a later genetic analysis and replicated in an independent cohort. In a later genetic analysis, fewer N-insertions in productive TCRs were reported among donors in an Asian-associated ancestry cluster than the roughly 700-donor mean. Immune exposure information for the cohort was limited to CMV serostatus. This cohort had only TCR beta chains sequenced, and the lack of alpha or paired-chain data limited which features could be detected. Across donors, most TCR sequences were observed very rarely, whereas some public TCRs were present in many individuals. In vitro tests confirmed that a few of the cytomegalovirus-associated TCR beta chains recognize cytomegalovirus antigens. The sequencing pipeline was judged likely to have produced a cluster of highly shared sequence variants as a technical artifact. According to a later analysis, parvovirus B19, influenza, CMV and Epstein-Barr virus appeared linked to several top co-occurrence clusters. Because counts were too low, about 18 rarely observed V segments, including chromosome 9 orphons, were excluded from the earlier analysis of some 590 of the donors. The study listed 164 TCR beta chains as associated with cytomegalovirus. Correlated functional status among segregating V segments might reflect linkage disequilibrium, but an unknown experimental factor could not be ruled out. A further reported finding was that TCR beta sequences accurately predicted the HLA-A and HLA-B alleles for most subjects in the first cohort. According to the authors, the approach could potentially be generalized to other disease states and immunological phenotypes. Because some donors lacked HLA typing at each locus, the association tests relied only on the typed subset. In a later analysis, HLA-associated TCR beta chains showed more clonal expansion and lower generation probabilities than non-associated chains that were equally common. Some IMGT-functional V segments, including TRBV6-2 and TRBV6-3, could not be told apart with the 87-base-pair reads, so those segments were excluded. The classifier was reported to diagnose cytomegalovirus status with high specificity and sensitivity in both the original cohort and the validation cohort.

Library method: the immunoSEQ multiplex PCR assay. A mixture of 60 forward primers for TCR Vbeta segments and 13 reverse primers for TCR Jbeta segments was used in the multiplex PCR. The CDR3 region of rearranged TCR beta genes was amplified from genomic DNA with a multiplex PCR assay. The amplified TCR beta libraries were sequenced on the Illumina HiSeq System as 87-base-pair reads. Per the authors' processing: A later analysis counted tens of millions of unique TCR beta chains across the 550 to 700 repertoires, and some 11 million of these chains were shared by at least two donors. Raw reads were error-corrected and collapsed into unique sequences by a nearest-neighbor algorithm in which closely related sequences were merged to remove PCR and sequencing errors. CDR3 sequences were aligned to IMGT reference sequences to assign V, D and J gene segments. For a sequence to be retained, at least a six-nucleotide match to both a V gene segment and a J gene segment was required. A rearrangement counted as productive if the CDR3 had no stop codons and remained in frame with V and J, and every other rearrangement counted as non-productive. CDR3 was defined by IMGT convention, running from the second conserved V-encoded cysteine to the conserved J-encoded phenylalanine. Sequences without an unambiguous match to a single V gene segment were excluded from the earlier analysis of 587 of the donors. In an earlier analysis of 450 to 700 of the donors, V segments were called functional above 56.7% productive rearrangements and were called segregating when the between-donor standard deviation exceeded 5%. A statistical classification framework was built for diagnosing cytomegalovirus status from the catalog of TCR beta chain sequences. In a later analysis, V and J genes were assigned by comparing TCR nucleotide sequences against IMGT/GENE-DB human TR gene sequences. The TCRdist pipeline was used in a later analysis to assign CDR3 sequences and most-parsimonious VDJ recombination scenarios. In a later analysis, every TCR beta chain was defined by the combination of its CDR3 amino acid sequence and its V-gene family, and reads without a unique V-gene family were dropped. A later analysis removed 550 to 650 highly shared, low-generation-probability nucleotide sequences to deal with suspected cross-contamination and a sequencing artifact. A later analysis calculated a clonal expansion index for each public chain from normalized within-repertoire ranks of inferred template counts. In a later analysis, generation probabilities were computed with a VDJ recombination model fitted to out-of-frame rearrangements, and the resulting probabilities were checked against IGoR. In a later analysis, TCR-TCR, TCR-HLA and TCR-CMV co-occurrence was scored with hypergeometric tests, and a repertoire-size bias correction was applied to TCR pairs. In a later analysis, false discovery rates were estimated by permuting HLA or CMV assignments 20 times. In a later analysis, co-occurring TCRs were grouped with DBSCAN, and TCRdist sequence similarity was added when clustering was performed within HLA-allele-positive subsets. For co-occurrence clustering, repertoires with fewer than 30,000 or more than 120,000 public chains were excluded, along with a handful of repertoires with anomalous nucleotide sharing. This immuneACCESS table, as held by TCRdb, lists in-frame sequences with V and J called but not all clones. Of the missing ones, under half trace to an unresolved V gene in checked studies; the others have no known cause. V and J calls plus clone size are reproduced from that table; the DNA served to infer D and trimming. In this sample the table shows around 300,000 clones, approximately 90% of which occur a single time. The ten largest make up approximately 2% of the sample.

CDR3 length: 15 amino acids, cysteine to phenylalanine. Only CDR3 DNA is held: 45 bases, read in frame from base 1. The germline V gene encodes CDR1 SGHRS and CDR2 YFSETQ. For this chain, trimming is 2 bases at the V end and 0 bases at the J end, and the number of junction bases without a gene match is 2. The cohort consisted of 650 to 850 healthy bone marrow donors. At the time of sampling, every cohort member was nominally healthy, though immune exposures that went unrecorded were likely present. The donor was CMV seronegative and was included in the group of 352 seronegative cohort members. Every donor gave a peripheral blood sample, and the peripheral blood mononuclear cells from that sample were used for TCR beta sequencing. The Qiagen DNeasy Blood Extraction Kit was used to extract genomic DNA from the blood cell samples.

Sequences were obtained from PBMCs. This TCR was recovered from a woman under 30 in good health and CMV-seronegative. Rearrangement joined TRBV5-1 to TRBJ1-3, and TRBD1 aligns with 7 junction nucleotides. The CDR3 protein sequence reads: CASSLTGDSGNTIYF. The DNA is as follows: TGCGCCAGCAGCTTAACAGGGGACTCTGGAAACACCATATATTTT.